The clone carrying this TCR beta chain was recorded a few times. Germline assignment: CDR1 MNHNY and CDR2 SVGAGI (reference sequence). Trimming pared 5 bases from V and 0 bases from J, leaving 21 bases between. CDR3 length: 18 residues. The sample originates from a study of blood T cell repertoires in COVID-19. Participants were aged about 18 to 89 years from approximately 23 US areas. Which cohort a participant joined came from the clinical history participants gave. Sequencing was performed with immunoSEQ multiplex PCR; in TCRdb, only in-frame clones are kept and a portion is missing. The table records 350,000 or so clones, 70% to 90% of them present only once.

The chain combines TRBV6-6 with TRBJ2-3, with D unresolved. This TCR derives from a woman in her 40s with acute COVID-19. The sequencing input was PBMCs or T cells enriched from blood (not recorded which). In nucleotides, the CDR3 is TGTGCCAGCAGTCGCCGAGGAGTGGCAGAGTTAAGCACAGATACGCAGTATTTT. Translated: CASSRRGVAELSTDTQYF.